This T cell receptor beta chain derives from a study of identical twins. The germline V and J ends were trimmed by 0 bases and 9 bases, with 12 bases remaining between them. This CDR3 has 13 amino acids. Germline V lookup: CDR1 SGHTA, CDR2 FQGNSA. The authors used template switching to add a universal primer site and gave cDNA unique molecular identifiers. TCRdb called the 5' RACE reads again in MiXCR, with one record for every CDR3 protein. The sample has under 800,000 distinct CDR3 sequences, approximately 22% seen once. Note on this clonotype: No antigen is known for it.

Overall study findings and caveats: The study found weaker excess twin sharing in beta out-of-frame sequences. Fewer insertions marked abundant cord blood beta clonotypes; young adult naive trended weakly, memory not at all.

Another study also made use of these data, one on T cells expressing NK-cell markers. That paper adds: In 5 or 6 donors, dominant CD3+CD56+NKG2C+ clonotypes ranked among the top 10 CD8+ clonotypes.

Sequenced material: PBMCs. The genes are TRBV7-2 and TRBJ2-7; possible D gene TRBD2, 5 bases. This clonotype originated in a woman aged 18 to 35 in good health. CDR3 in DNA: TGTGCCAGCAGCTTAGCCCCCGGGGTCGGGCAGTACTTC. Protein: CASSLAPGVGQYF.